This is a list of T cell receptor beta chains from one sample in a study of HIV-infected children after antiretroviral therapy interruption. TCRdb redid the calling of the 3' RACE reads with MiXCR, one entry per CDR3 protein. This sample yields some 40,000 distinct CDR3 sequences, of which just over 6.5% are seen a single time; around 1% belongs to the top ten. Sequencing used CD45RA+ CD4+ T cells from PBMCs, pooled from several time points, obtained from a donor given antiretroviral therapy, either interrupted or continuous. All receptors derive from a pool of human donors with HIV. The CDR3 runs from the conserved cysteine through the conserved F or W. The D gene is left open where the match is weak. Clone sizes are given selectively: once, few, many, or a class where the clone is expanded.

V gene: TRBV2; J gene: TRBJ2-4; clone size: NA; D gene: NA; CDR3 DNA: TGTGCCAGCACCCGGACCCAAAACATTCAGTACTTC; CDR3 protein: CASTRTQNIQYF
V gene: TRBV20-1; J gene: TRBJ1-1; clone size: many; D gene: TRBD1; CDR3 DNA: TGCAGTGCTAGTGGACAGGGACCGAACACTGAAGCTTTCTTT; CDR3 protein: CSASGQGPNTEAFF
V gene: TRBV27; J gene: TRBJ2-3; clone size: many; D gene: TRBD2; CDR3 DNA: TGTGCCAGCAGACAAGGGACGGGAGGGCCGGAACGCAGCACAGATACGCAGTATTTT; CDR3 protein: CASRQGTGGPERSTDTQYF
V gene: TRBV6-2/TRBV6-3; J gene: TRBJ2-1; clone size: NA; D gene: NA; CDR3 DNA: TGTGCCAGCACCCAGGGACGCTACAATGAGCAGTTCTTC; CDR3 protein: CASTQGRYNEQFF
V gene: TRBV18; J gene: TRBJ2-5; clone size: many; D gene: TRBD1; CDR3 DNA: TGTGCCAGCTCACCAGTCCCCTCACAGGGGTACCAAGAGACCCAGTACTTC; CDR3 protein: CASSPVPSQGYQETQYF
V gene: TRBV5-1; J gene: TRBJ2-3; clone size: many; D gene: NA; CDR3 DNA: TGCGCCAGCAGTCCTGGTAGCACAGATACGCAGTATTTT; CDR3 protein: CASSPGSTDTQYF
V gene: TRBV4-2; J gene: TRBJ2-1; clone size: NA; D gene: TRBD2; CDR3 DNA: TGTGCCAGCAGCCAAAGAGCGGTAGCGGGAGGGGGACACTACAATGAGCAGTTCTTC; CDR3 protein: CASSQRAVAGGGHYNEQFF
V gene: TRBV20-1; J gene: TRBJ1-1; clone size: many; D gene: NA; CDR3 DNA: TGCAGTGCTCCCCGGGCAGGGAACACTGAAGCTTTCTTT; CDR3 protein: CSAPRAGNTEAFF
V gene: TRBV15; J gene: TRBJ1-2; clone size: many; D gene: TRBD1; CDR3 DNA: TGTGCCACCAGCAGAGCCGTGACAGGGGGCTCTGGCTACACCTTC; CDR3 protein: CATSRAVTGGSGYTF
V gene: TRBV12-3/TRBV12-4; J gene: TRBJ2-7; clone size: many; D gene: TRBD1; CDR3 DNA: TGTGCCAGCAGGCGACAGGGAAGCTCCTACGAGCAGTACTTC; CDR3 protein: CASRRQGSSYEQYF
V gene: TRBV20-1; J gene: TRBJ2-5; clone size: many; D gene: NA; CDR3 DNA: TGCAGTGCCCCCCCACGAGCGACTCAAGAGACCCAGTACTTC; CDR3 protein: CSAPPRATQETQYF
V gene: TRBV9; J gene: TRBJ2-1; clone size: NA; D gene: TRBD1; CDR3 DNA: TGTGCCAGCAGCGTAGTAACAGGGGGAATCAATGAGCAGTTCTTC; CDR3 protein: CASSVVTGGINEQFF
V gene: TRBV24-1; J gene: TRBJ2-3; clone size: few; D gene: NA; CDR3 DNA: TGTGCCACCAGTGACCTCGACGATACGCAGTATTTT; CDR3 protein: CATSDLDDTQYF